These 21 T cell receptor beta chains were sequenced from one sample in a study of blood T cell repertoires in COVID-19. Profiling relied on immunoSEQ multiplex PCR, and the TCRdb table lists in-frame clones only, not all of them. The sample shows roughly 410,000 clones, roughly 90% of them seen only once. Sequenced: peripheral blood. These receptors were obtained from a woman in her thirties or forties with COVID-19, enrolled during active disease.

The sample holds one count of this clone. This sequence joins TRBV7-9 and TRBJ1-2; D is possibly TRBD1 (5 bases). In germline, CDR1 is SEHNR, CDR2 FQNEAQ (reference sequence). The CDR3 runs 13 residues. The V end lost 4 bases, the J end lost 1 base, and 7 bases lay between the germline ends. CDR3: CASSSQVNYGYTF. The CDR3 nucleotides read TGTGCCAGCAGCTCACAGGTTAACTATGGCTACACCTTC.

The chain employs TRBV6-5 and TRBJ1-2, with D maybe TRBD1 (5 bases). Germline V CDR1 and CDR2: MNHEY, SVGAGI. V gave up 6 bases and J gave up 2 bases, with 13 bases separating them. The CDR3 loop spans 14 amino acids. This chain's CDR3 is CASSQRQQNYGYTF. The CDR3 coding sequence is TGTGCCAGCAGCCAACGACAGCAGAACTATGGCTACACCTTC.

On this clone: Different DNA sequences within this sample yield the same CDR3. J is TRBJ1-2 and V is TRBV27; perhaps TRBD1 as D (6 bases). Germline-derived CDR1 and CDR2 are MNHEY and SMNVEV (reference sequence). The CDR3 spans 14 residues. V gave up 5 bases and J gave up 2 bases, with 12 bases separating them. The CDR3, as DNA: TGTGCCAGCAGTCCCCGACAGGCGAACTATGGCTACACCTTC. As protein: CASSPRQANYGYTF.

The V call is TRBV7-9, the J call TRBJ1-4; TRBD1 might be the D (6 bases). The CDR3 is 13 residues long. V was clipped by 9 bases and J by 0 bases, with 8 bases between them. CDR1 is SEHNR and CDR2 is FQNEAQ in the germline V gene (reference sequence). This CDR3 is CASGGPTNEKLFF. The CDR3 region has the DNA TGTGCCAGTGGGGGCCCAACTAATGAAAAACTGTTTTTT.

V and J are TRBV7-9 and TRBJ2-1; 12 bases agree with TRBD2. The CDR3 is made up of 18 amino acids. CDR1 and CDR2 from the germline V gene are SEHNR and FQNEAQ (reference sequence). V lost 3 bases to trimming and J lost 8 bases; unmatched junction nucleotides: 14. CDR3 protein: CASSLPRLAGDSVDEQFF. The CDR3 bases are TGTGCCAGCAGCTTGCCTCGACTAGCGGGAGATTCAGTCGATGAGCAGTTCTTC.

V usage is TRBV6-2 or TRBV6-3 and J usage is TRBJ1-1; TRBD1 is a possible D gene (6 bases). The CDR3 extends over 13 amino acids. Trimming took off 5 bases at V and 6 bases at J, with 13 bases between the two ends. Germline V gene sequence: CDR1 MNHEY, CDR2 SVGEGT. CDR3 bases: TGTGCCAGCAGTGCCTCGGGGGGCCCTGAAGCTTTCTTT. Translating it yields CASSASGGPEAFF.

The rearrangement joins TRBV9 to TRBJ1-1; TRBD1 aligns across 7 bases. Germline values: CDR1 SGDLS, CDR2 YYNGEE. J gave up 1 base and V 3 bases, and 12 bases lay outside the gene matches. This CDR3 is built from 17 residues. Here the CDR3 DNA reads TGTGCCAGCAGCGGATATGGGACAGCGCGGAGGAACACTGAAGCTTTCTTT. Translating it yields CASSGYGTARRNTEAFF.

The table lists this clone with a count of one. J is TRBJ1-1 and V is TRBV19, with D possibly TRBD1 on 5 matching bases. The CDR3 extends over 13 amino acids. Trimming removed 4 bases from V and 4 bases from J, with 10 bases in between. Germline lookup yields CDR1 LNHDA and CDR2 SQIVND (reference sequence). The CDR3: CASSTTRATEAFF. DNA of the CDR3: TGTGCCAGTAGTACTACCAGGGCCACTGAAGCTTTCTTT.

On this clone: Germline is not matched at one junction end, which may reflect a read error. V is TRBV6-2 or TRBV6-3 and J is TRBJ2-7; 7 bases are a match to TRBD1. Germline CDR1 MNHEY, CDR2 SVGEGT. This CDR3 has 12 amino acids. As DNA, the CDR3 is TGTGCCAGCAGTTCCCCGGGACAGCGTTTTTGGTTC. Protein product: CASSSPGQRFWF.

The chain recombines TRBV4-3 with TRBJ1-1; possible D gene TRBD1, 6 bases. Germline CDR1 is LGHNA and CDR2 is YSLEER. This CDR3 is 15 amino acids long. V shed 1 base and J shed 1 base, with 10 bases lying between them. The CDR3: CASSQGGQPNTEAFF. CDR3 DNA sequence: TGCGCCAGCAGCCAAGGGGGACAACCGAACACTGAAGCTTTCTTT.

CDR3 in amino acids: CASSAQTGWNQPQHF. CDR3 DNA: TGTGCCAGCAGTGCGCAAACAGGGTGGAATCAGCCCCAGCATTTT. V usage is TRBV28 and J usage is TRBJ1-5, with a tentative D call TRBD1 (6 bases). Trimming stripped 5 bases from V and 4 bases from J, with 15 bases between. Germline assignment: CDR1 MDHEN and CDR2 SYDVKM. The CDR3 extends over 15 amino acids. The full variable domain, in which reference TRBV28 and TRBJ1-5 provide the parts outside the CDR3, is DVKVTQSSRYLVKRTGEKVFLECVQDMDHENMFWYRQDPGLGLRLIYFSYDVKMKEKGDIPEGYSVSREKKERFSLILESASTNQTSMYLCASSAQTGWNQPQHFGDGTRLSIL.

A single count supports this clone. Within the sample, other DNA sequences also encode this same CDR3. The CDR3 region is CASSPGQGADNEQFF. The CDR3 nucleotides read TGTGCCAGCAGCCCTGGACAGGGGGCTGACAATGAGCAGTTCTTC. The chain combines TRBV9 with TRBJ2-1; 11 bases agree with TRBD1. The CDR3 has 15 amino acids. V lost 4 bases, J lost 5 bases, and 5 bases stayed unmatched. CDR1 and CDR2 from the germline V gene are SGDLS and YYNGEE.

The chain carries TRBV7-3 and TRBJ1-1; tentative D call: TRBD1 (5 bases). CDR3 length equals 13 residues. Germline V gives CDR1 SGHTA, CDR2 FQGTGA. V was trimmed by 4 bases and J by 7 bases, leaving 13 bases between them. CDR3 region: CASSSQTGGEAFF. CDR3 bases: TGTGCCAGCAGCTCGCAGACGGGGGGTGAAGCTTTCTTT.

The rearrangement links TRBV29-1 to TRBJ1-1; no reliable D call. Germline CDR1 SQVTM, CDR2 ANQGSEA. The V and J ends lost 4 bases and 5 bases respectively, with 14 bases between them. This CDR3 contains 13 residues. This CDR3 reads CSVGGSAGTEAFF. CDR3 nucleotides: TGCAGCGTTGGAGGTTCGGCGGGGACTGAAGCTTTCTTT. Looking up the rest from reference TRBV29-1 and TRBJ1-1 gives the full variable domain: SAVISQKPSRDICQRGTSLTIQCQVDSQVTMMFWYRQQPGQSLTLIATANQGSEATYESGFVIDKFPISRPNLTFSTLTVSNMSPEDSSIYLCSVGGSAGTEAFFGQGTRLTVV.

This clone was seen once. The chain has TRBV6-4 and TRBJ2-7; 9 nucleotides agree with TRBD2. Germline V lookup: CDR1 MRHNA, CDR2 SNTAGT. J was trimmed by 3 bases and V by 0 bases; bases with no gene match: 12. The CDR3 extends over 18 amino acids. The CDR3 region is CASSDSTDIAGDGYEQYF. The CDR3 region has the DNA TGTGCCAGCAGTGACTCGACGGACATAGCGGGAGATGGCTACGAGCAGTACTTC.

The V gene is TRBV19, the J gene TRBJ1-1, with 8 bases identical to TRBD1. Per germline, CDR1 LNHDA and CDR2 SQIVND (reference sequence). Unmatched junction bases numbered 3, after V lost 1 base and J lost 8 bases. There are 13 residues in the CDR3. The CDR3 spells CASSIVGTGEAFF. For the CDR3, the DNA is TGTGCCAGTAGTATAGTAGGGACAGGAGAAGCTTTCTTT.

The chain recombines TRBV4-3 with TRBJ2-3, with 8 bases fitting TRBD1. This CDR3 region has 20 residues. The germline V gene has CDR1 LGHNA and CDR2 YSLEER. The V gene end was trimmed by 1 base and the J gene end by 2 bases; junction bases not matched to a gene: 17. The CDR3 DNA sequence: TGCGCCAGCAGCCAAGGCCCTGACAGGGGCTACCTCCCCCCCACAGATACGCAGTATTTT. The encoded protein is CASSQGPDRGYLPPTDTQYF.

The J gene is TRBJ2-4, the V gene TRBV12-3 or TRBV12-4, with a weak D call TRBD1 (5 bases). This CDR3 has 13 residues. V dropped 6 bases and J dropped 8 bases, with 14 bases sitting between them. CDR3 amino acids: CASRPAGFYIQYF. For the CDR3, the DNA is TGTGCCAGCAGACCGGCAGGGTTTTACATTCAGTACTTC.

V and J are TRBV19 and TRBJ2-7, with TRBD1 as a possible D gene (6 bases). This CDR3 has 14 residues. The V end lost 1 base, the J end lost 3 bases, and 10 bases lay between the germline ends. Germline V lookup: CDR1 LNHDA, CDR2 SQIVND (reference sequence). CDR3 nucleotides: TGTGCCAGTAGTATAGGCAGGGGCCTCTACGAGCAGTACTTC. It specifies CASSIGRGLYEQYF.

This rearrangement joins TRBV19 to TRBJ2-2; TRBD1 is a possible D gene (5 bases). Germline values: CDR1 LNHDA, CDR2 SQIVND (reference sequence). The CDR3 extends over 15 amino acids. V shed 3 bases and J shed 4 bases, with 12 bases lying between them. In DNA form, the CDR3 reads TGTGCCAGTAGTATGGGCTCCAGGGCCACCGGGGAGCTGTTTTTT. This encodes CASSMGSRATGELFF. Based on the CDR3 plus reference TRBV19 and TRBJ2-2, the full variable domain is DGGITQSPKYLFRKEGQNVTLSCEQNLNHDAMYWYRQDPGQGLRLIYYSQIVNDFQKGDIAEGYSVSREKKESFPLTVTSAQKNPTAFYLCASSMGSRATGELFFGEGSRLTVL.

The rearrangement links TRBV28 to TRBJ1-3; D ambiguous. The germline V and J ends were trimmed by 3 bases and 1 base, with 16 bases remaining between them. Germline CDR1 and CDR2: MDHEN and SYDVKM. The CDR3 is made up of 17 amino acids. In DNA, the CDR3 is TGTGCCAGCAGTTTGAGTCCAGGTTGGGTTTCTGGAAACACCATATATTTT. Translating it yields CASSLSPGWVSGNTIYF.